Following are 9 T cell receptor beta chains from one sample sequenced in a study of CD8+CD57+ T cells in acquired aplastic anemia. Genomic DNA acted as the template from which TCR beta VDJ combination and CDR3 sequence profiling were carried out. Each CDR3 protein gets one entry after TCRdb re-called the reads with MiXCR. The table includes about 180,000 distinct CDR3 sequences, under 55% detected once. The authors sequenced patients whose flow cytometry had shown CD8+CD57+ cell expansion. Sequencing was done on a sample of sorted CD4+, CD8+, or CD8+CD57+ T cells (not recorded which) from PBMCs. The origin of the receptors is a human donor with aplastic anemia.

The J gene is TRBJ2-7, the V gene TRBV15; maybe TRBD1 (6 bases). Between the trimmed V and J ends, which lost 3 bases and 2 bases, there was a span of 14 bases. The CDR3 is 15 residues long. Germline V CDR1 and CDR2: LNHNV, YYDKDF (reference sequence). CDR3 nucleotides: TGTGCCACCAGCAGCCCGGAACAGGGAGCCTACGAGCAGTACTTC. It codes for CATSSPEQGAYEQYF.

This clonotype came up many times. The chain is built from TRBV6-1 and TRBJ2-7; no clear D. Germline V CDR1 and CDR2: MNHNS, SASEGT. The V gene lost 6 bases and the J gene lost 0 bases, with 9 bases spanning the gap. The CDR3 has 13 residues. The CDR3 DNA follows: TGTGCCAGCAGGGACGGCAGCTCCTACGAGCAGTACTTC. Protein: CASRDGSSYEQYF.

This clonotype was seen a handful of times. The DNA of the CDR3 is TGTGCCAGCAGCTTATACGAGACATCAACTTATGGCTACACCTTC. Translation: CASSLYETSTYGYTF. The chain has TRBV7-9 and TRBJ1-2; D unclear. The ends were cut back, 2 bases at V and 5 bases at J, with 15 bases in the middle. Germline V gives CDR1 SEHNR, CDR2 FQNEAQ (reference sequence). This CDR3 has 15 residues.

This clonotype was recorded many times. This rearrangement joins TRBV6-4 to TRBJ2-4, with 7 bases identical to TRBD2. The CDR3 runs 15 residues. In germline, CDR1 is MRHNA, CDR2 SNTAGT. The V gene end was trimmed by 0 bases and the J gene end by 1 base; junction bases not matched to a gene: 0. The CDR3 nucleotides read TGTGCCAGCAGTGACTCGGGGGGGGCCAAAAACATTCAGTACTTC. It is translated as CASSDSGGAKNIQYF.

This clonotype came up once. The chain recombines TRBV5-1 with TRBJ2-3, with 11 positions matching TRBD2. V dropped 5 bases and J dropped 2; count of bases not matched to a gene: 7. Per germline, CDR1 SGHRS and CDR2 YFSETQ. This CDR3 has 16 residues. The CDR3 coding sequence is TGCGCCAGCAGACAAGGGACTAGCGGATACACAGATACGCAGTATTTT. Translated, it gives CASRQGTSGYTDTQYF. Looking up the rest from reference TRBV5-1 and TRBJ2-3 gives the full variable domain: KAGVTQTPRYLIKTRGQQVTLSCSPISGHRSVSWYQQTPGQGLQFLFEYFSETQRNKGNFPGRFSGRQFSNSRSEMNVSTLELGDSALYLCASRQGTSGYTDTQYFGPGTRLTVL.

V gene TRBV15 combines with J gene TRBJ2-7, with a tentative D call TRBD1 (6 bases). The length of the CDR3 is 12 residues. The ends were cut back, 7 bases at V and 7 bases at J, with 14 bases in the middle. From germline, CDR1 is LNHNV and CDR2 YYDKDF (reference sequence). In DNA, the CDR3 is TGTGCCACCACCCAGGGGAGTGGGGAGCAGTACTTC. Encoded protein: CATTQGSGEQYF.

This clonotype was detected only a few times. CDR3 region: CSARDGLVKTQYF. The CDR3 DNA follows: TGCAGTGCTAGAGATGGTCTTGTGAAGACCCAGTACTTC. J is TRBJ2-5 and V is TRBV20-1; D ambiguous. Trimming shortened V by 0 bases and J by 6 bases, and 11 bases separated the two germline ends. From germline, CDR1 is DFQATT and CDR2 SNEGSKA (reference sequence). This CDR3 spans 13 amino acids.

This clonotype has a handful of counts. V is TRBV9 and J is TRBJ1-5; D gene ambiguous. The CDR3 has 12 residues. V shed 3 bases and J shed 5 bases, with 6 bases lying between them. The germline V gene has CDR1 SGDLS and CDR2 YYNGEE. This chain's CDR3 is CASSDGDQPQHF. In DNA, the CDR3 is TGTGCCAGCAGCGATGGGGATCAGCCCCAGCATTTT. Drawing the rest from reference TRBV9 and TRBJ1-5, the complete variable domain is DSGVTQTPKHLITATGQRVTLRCSPRSGDLSVYWYQQSLDQGLQFLIQYYNGEERAKGNILERFSAQQFPDLHSELNLSSLELGDSALYFCASSDGDQPQHFGDGTRLSIL.

This clonotype was detected ten times or more. The V call is TRBV3-1, the J call TRBJ2-2, with TRBD2 as a possible D gene (5 bases). The CDR3 has 13 amino acids. Trimming shortened V by 6 bases and J by 4 bases, and 9 bases separated the two germline ends. CDR1 LGHDT and CDR2 YNNKEL come from the germline V gene (reference sequence). The CDR3, as DNA: TGTGCCAGCAGGCTAGCTCGCACCGGGGAGCTGTTTTTT. It encodes CASRLARTGELFF. The complete variable domain, with remaining parts taken from reference TRBV3-1 and TRBJ2-2, reads DTAVSQTPKYLVTQMGNDKSIKCEQNLGHDTMYWYKQDSKKFLKIMFSYNNKELIINETVPNRFSPKSPDKAHLNLHINSLELGDSAVYFCASRLARTGELFFGEGSRLTVL.